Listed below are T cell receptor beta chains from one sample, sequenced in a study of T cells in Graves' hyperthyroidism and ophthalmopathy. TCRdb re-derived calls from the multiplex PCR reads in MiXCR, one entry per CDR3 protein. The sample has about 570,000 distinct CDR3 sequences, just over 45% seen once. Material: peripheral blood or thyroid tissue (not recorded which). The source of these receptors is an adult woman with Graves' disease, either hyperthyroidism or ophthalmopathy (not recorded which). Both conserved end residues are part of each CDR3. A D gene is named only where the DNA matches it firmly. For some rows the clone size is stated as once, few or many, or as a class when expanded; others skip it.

CASRRDRATQETQYF,TGTGCCAGCAGACGCGACAGGGCCACCCAAGAGACCCAGTACTTC,TRBD1,.,TRBJ2-5,TRBV5-4
CASSTQVVGAAGEQFF,TGTGCCAGCAGTACCCAAGTCGTGGGAGCGGCTGGGGAGCAGTTCTTC,.,.,TRBJ2-1,TRBV25-1
CASRGPGNTIYF,TGTGCCAGCAGGGGTCCTGGAAACACCATATATTTT,.,many,TRBJ1-3,TRBV6-1
CATNRDSRGRTNDYGYTF,TGTGCCACCAACAGAGATAGTAGGGGGCGTACGAATGACTATGGCTACACCTTC,TRBD1,.,TRBJ1-2,TRBV15
CASSEDAGGRPQHF,TGTGCCAGCAGTGAGGATGCAGGGGGCAGGCCCCAGCATTTT,TRBD1,.,TRBJ1-5,TRBV2
CASSITGQGNQPQHF,TGTGCCAGTAGTATAACGGGACAGGGCAATCAGCCCCAGCATTTT,TRBD1,many,TRBJ1-5,TRBV19
CASSVGASGRWVTGELFF,TGTGCCAGCAGCGTAGGTGCTAGCGGGAGGTGGGTCACCGGGGAGCTGTTTTTT,TRBD2,.,TRBJ2-2,TRBV9
CASSQTGRWELGAFF,TGTGCCAGCAGCCAAACAGGGAGGTGGGAGCTTGGAGCTTTCTTT,.,many,TRBJ1-1,TRBV14
CASSLVLETGELFF,TGCGCCAGCAGCTTGGTATTGGAGACCGGGGAGCTGTTTTTT,.,many,TRBJ2-2,TRBV5-1
CSARGLHLYEQYF,TGCAGTGCGAGGGGACTCCACCTCTACGAGCAGTACTTC,.,many,TRBJ2-7,TRBV20-1
CASSQGGLAGLRNYNEQFF,TGTGCCAGCAGCCAGGGGGGACTAGCGGGACTTCGCAACTACAATGAGCAGTTCTTC,TRBD2,.,TRBJ2-1,TRBV4-2
CASSLAQGLGNTIYF,TGTGCCAGCAGCTTGGCCCAGGGGTTGGGAAACACCATATATTTT,.,.,TRBJ1-3,TRBV7-8
CASSYRVSAEKLFF,TGTGCCAGCAGCTACAGGGTTTCGGCCGAAAAACTGTTTTTT,.,many,TRBJ1-4,TRBV7-2
CASSFGSGSSEQYF,TGTGCCAGCAGCTTTGGCAGCGGGAGTTCCGAGCAGTACTTC,TRBD2,many,TRBJ2-7,TRBV11-1
CASSEGLAGGQETQYF,TGCGCCAGCAGTGAGGGACTAGCGGGAGGGCAAGAGACCCAGTACTTC,TRBD2,many,TRBJ2-5,TRBV10-1